This T cell receptor (beta chain) was identified during a study of blood T cell repertoires in COVID-19. About the research overall: The origin of the acute and convalescent COVID-19 samples was the United States, Italy and Spain. Nucleic acid was either cDNA or gDNA, and it came from T cells, B-cell-depleted T cells, or PBMCs.

V was clipped by 4 bases and J by 0 bases, with 11 bases between them. Germline assignment: CDR1 MNHNS and CDR2 SASEGT. CDR3 length: 15 residues. Per the study methods: Reference gene primers were amplified, and this amplification served to estimate nucleated cell counts. Sequencing was performed with immunoSEQ multiplex PCR; in TCRdb, only in-frame clones are kept and a portion is missing. From that table come the V and J calls and clone size; the DNA was used to work out D and trimming. In the table there are 120,000 to 150,000 clones, more than 80% of which are singletons. The sequencing input was peripheral blood. The chain employs TRBV6-1 and TRBJ2-3; tentative D call: TRBD2 (6 bases). The receptor was isolated from a human donor with acute or convalescent COVID-19. The donor label of this sample is uncertain. The CDR3 loop is CASSGAGTSTDTQYF. The CDR3 coding sequence is TGTGCCAGCAGTGGAGCCGGGACTAGCACAGATACGCAGTATTTT.